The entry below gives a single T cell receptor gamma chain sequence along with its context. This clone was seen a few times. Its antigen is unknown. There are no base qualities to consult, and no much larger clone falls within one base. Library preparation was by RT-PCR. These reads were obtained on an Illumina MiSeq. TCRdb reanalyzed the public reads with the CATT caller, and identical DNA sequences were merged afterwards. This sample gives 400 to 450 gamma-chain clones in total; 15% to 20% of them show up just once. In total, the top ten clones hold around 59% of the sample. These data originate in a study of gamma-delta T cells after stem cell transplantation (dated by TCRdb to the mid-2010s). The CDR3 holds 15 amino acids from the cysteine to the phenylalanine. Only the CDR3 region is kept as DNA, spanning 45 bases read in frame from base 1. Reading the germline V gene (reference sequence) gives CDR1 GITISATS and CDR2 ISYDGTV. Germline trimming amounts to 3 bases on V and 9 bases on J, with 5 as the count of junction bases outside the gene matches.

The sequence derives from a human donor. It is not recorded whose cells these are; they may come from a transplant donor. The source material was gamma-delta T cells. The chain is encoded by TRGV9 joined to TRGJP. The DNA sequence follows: TGTGCCTTGTGGGAGAAGACGTTGGGCAAAAAAATCAAGGTATTT. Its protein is CALWEKTLGKKIKVF.